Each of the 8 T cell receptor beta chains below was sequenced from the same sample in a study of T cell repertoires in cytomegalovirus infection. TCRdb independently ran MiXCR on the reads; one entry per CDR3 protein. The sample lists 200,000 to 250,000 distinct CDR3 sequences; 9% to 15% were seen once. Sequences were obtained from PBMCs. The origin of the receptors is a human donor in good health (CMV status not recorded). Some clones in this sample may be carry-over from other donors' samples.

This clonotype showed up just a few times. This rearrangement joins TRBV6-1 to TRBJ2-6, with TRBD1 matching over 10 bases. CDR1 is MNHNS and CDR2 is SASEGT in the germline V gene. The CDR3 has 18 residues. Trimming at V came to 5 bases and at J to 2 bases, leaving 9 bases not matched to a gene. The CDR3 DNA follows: TGTGCCAGCAGTCCCCCCCCCGGACAGGGGGCTGGGGCCAACGTCCTGACTTTC. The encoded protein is CASSPPPGQGAGANVLTF.

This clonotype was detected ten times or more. CDR3 sequence: CASSEGVGTYTEAFF. In DNA form, the CDR3 reads TGTGCCAGCAGCGAGGGAGTTGGGACGTACACTGAAGCTTTCTTT. J is TRBJ1-1 and V is TRBV7-2, with TRBD1 as a possible D gene (5 bases). The CDR3 totals 15 residues. Germline CDR1 is SGHTA and CDR2 is FQGNSA. The V end was cut by 5 bases, the J end by 3 bases, with 16 bases between.

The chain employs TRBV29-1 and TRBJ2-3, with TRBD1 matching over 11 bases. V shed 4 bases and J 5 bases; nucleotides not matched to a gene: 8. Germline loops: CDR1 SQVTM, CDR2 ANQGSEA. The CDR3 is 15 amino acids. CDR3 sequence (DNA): TGCAGCGTTGTCCGGGACAGGGGGACGCAAGATACGCAGTATTTT. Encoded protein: CSVVRDRGTQDTQYF.

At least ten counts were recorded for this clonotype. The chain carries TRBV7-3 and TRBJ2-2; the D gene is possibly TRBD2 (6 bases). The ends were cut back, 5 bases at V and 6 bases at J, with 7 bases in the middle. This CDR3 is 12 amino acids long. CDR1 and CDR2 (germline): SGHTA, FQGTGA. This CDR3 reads CASSRLAGELFF. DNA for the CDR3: TGTGCCAGCAGCCGACTAGCCGGGGAGCTGTTTTTT.

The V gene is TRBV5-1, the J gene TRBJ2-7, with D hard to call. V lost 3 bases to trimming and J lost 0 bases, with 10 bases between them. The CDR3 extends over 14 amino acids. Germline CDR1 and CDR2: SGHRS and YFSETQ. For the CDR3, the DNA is TGCGCCAGCAGCTGGGCTGTTAGCTCCTACGAGCAGTACTTC. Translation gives CASSWAVSSYEQYF.

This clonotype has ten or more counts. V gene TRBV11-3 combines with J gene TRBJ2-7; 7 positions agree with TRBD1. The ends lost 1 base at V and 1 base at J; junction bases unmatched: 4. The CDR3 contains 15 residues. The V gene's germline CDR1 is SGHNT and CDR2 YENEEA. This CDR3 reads CASSLGQGWSYEQYF. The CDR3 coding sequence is TGTGCCAGCAGCTTAGGACAGGGATGGTCCTACGAGCAGTACTTC.

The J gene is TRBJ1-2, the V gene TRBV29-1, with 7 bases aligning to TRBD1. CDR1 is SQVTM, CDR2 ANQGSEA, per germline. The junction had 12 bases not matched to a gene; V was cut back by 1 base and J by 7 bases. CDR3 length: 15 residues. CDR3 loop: CSVEGQGLMTLGYTF. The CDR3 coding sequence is TGCAGCGTTGAAGGACAGGGCTTGATGACTCTTGGCTACACCTTC.

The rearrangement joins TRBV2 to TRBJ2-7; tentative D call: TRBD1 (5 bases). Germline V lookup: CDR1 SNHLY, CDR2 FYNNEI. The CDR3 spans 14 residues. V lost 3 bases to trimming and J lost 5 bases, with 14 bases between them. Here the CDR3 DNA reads TGTGCCAGCAGTGAGAACAGGAACTACGACGAGCAGTACTTC. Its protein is CASSENRNYDEQYF.